This entry concerns a single TCR beta chain. What it binds is unknown. These data are taken from a study of cytomegalovirus exposure and HLA in healthy donors. Study in general: Clustering assigned about 79% of the roughly 400 genotyped donors to the Caucasian-associated ancestry cluster. Whole-study findings and limits: DRB1 showed the most TCR associations and HLA-C the fewest in a later analysis, as rates varied by HLA locus. There were a few CMV-associated chains whose specificity for CMV antigens was confirmed in vitro.

The CDR3 has 13 residues. CDR1 is MNHEY, CDR2 SMNVEV, per germline (reference sequence). Trimming stripped 5 bases from V and 5 bases from J, with 12 bases between. PCR employed 60 Vbeta and 13 Jbeta primers. The assay was immunoSEQ multiplex PCR, and TCRdb's table has in-frame clones only and misses some. The sample carries around 170,000 clones, approximately 71% recorded once. The clonotype comes from a girl aged 5-17 years in good health and CMV-seronegative. The chain recombines TRBV27 with TRBJ1-2; possible D gene TRBD1, 5 bases. Sequencing was carried out using PBMCs. The CDR3 spells CASSQTAIYGYTF. CDR3 nucleotide sequence: TGTGCCAGCAGTCAGACAGCCATATATGGCTACACCTTC.